This TCR beta chain was obtained from a study of cytomegalovirus exposure and HLA in healthy donors. Concerning this clone: Its target is not known.

General observations from the study: In a later analysis, donors in an Asian-associated ancestry cluster reportedly had fewer N-insertions in productive TCRs than the cohort mean. A list of about 180 TCR beta chains associated with cytomegalovirus was given. Roughly even sequencing depth across donors was the assumption behind the presence/absence analyses.

Trimming removed 5 bases from V and 5 bases from J; junction bases left unmatched: 6. This CDR3 has 14 amino acids. Germline V gene sequence: CDR1 MNHEY, CDR2 SMNVEV (reference sequence). The PCR had 60 Vbeta and 13 Jbeta primers. Produced via immunoSEQ multiplex PCR; TCRdb's table is partial and in-frame only. Of roughly 93,000 clones listed, about 74% are singletons. This rearrangement joins TRBV27 to TRBJ1-5; TRBD1 matches 7 bases. The specimen sequenced was PBMCs. This sequence was found in a male donor in good health and CMV-seronegative. The CDR3 is CASSPTGAHQPQHF. The CDR3 bases are TGTGCCAGCAGTCCCACAGGGGCTCATCAGCCCCAGCATTTT.